These 6 T cell receptor beta chains originate from one sample sequenced in a study of T cell changes during pregnancy in multiple sclerosis. Generated by immunoSEQ multiplex PCR, the TCRdb table keeps only in-frame clones and is missing some. The sample holds tens of thousands of clones, 80% to 95% seen once. The sample here was peripheral blood, taken in the third trimester of pregnancy. The receptors originated from a female donor in good health, enrolled as a control in a pregnancy study.

The table lists this clone with a count of one. V and J are TRBV10-3 and TRBJ2-2; 14 bases are a match to TRBD2. Germline V CDR1 and CDR2: ENHRY, SYGVKD. The CDR3 length is 20 residues. With V trimmed by 0 bases and J by 5 bases, 11 bases remained unmatched. As DNA, the CDR3 is TGTGCCATCAGTGAGTCTTACGGGACTAGCGGGAGATTGGAGACCGGGGAGCTGTTTTTT. Its translation: CAISESYGTSGRLETGELFF.

The V call is TRBV21-1, the J call TRBJ1-1; the D call of TRBD1 is as the table states it, not checked on the DNA. TRBV21-1 counts as a pseudogene. The length of the CDR3 is 17 residues. The CDR3 DNA is TGTGCCAGCAGCAAAGCGCTCGCGGAGGGGGCTAACACTGAAGCTTTCTTT. This sequence encodes CASSKALAEGANTEAFF.

This clone was observed many times. The chain recombines TRBV15 with TRBJ2-6; D uncertain. This CDR3 is 15 amino acids long. Trimming removed 0 bases from V and 0 bases from J, with 3 bases in between. CDR1 is LNHNV and CDR2 is YYDKDF in the germline V gene (reference sequence). The CDR3 DNA reads TGTGCCACCAGCAGAGACAACTCTGGGGCCAACGTCCTGACTTTC. Translating it yields CATSRDNSGANVLTF.

The chain recombines TRBV11-2 with TRBJ2-2, with a tentative D call TRBD2 (5 bases). CDR3 length equals 15 residues. V lost 2 bases and J 7 bases, leaving 14 bases between the germline ends. The germline gives CDR1 SGHAT, CDR2 FQNNGV. The CDR3 region is CASSLSGLANGELFF. The CDR3 DNA reads as TGTGCCAGCAGCTTATCCGGGCTAGCTAACGGGGAGCTGTTTTTT.

The DNA of the CDR3 is TGTGCCAGCGATATTTCCTCCGGGACAGGAATCCGGGGTGAGCAGTACTTC. It encodes CASDISSGTGIRGEQYF. The chain is built from TRBV28 and TRBJ2-7; 8 bases fit TRBD1. The CDR3 length is 17 residues. V lost 8 bases, J lost 7 bases, and 22 bases stayed unmatched. Germline V gene data show CDR1 as MDHEN and CDR2 as SYDVKM.

The V call is TRBV27, the J call TRBJ2-7; D not resolved. Germline CDR1 is MNHEY and CDR2 is SMNVEV (reference sequence). The CDR3 spans 15 residues. V dropped 0 bases and J dropped 3 bases, with 12 bases sitting between them. The CDR3 DNA follows: TGTGCCAGCAGTTTATCATGGTCGGCGGTCTACGAGCAGTACTTC. This sequence encodes CASSLSWSAVYEQYF.